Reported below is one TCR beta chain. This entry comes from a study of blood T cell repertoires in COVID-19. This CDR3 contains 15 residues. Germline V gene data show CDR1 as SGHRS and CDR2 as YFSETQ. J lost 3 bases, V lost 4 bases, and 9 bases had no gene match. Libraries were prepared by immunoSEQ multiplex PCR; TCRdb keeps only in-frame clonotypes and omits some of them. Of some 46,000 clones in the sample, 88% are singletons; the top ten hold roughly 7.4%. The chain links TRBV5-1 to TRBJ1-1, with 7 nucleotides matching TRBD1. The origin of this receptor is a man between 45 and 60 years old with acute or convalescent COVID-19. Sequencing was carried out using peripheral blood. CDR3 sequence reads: CASSLTGDVDTEAFF. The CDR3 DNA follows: TGCGCCAGCAGCCTCACAGGGGACGTCGACACTGAAGCTTTCTTT. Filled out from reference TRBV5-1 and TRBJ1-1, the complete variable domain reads KAGVTQTPRYLIKTRGQQVTLSCSPISGHRSVSWYQQTPGQGLQFLFEYFSETQRNKGNFPGRFSGRQFSNSRSEMNVSTLELGDSALYLCASSLTGDVDTEAFFGQGTRLTVV.